Reported below is one T cell receptor beta chain. Its antigen is still unknown. Sequencing used immunoSEQ multiplex PCR; TCRdb keeps in-frame clones, though not all of them. Found here are about 160,000 clones, less than 90% of them singletons; the top ten hold roughly 10%. This entry belongs to a study of cytomegalovirus exposure and HLA in healthy donors. The CDR3 runs 14 residues. The germline CDR1 and CDR2 sequences are MNHEY and SVGAGI. The junction had 5 bases not matched to a gene; V was cut back by 6 bases and J by 2 bases. General study results and limits: Most TCR sequences proved rare, with some public TCRs found in many donors. Subsequent analysis found a tendency for first-cohort TCR clusters to co-occur within the 100 to 150 validation repertoires.

V usage is TRBV6-5 and J usage is TRBJ2-5; 8 bases are shared with TRBD1. Sample: PBMCs. This sequence originates from a man aged 25-40 years in good health and CMV-seropositive. In nucleotides, the CDR3 is TGTGCCAGCAGCAGGGGACAGGCACAAGAGACCCAGTACTTC. Amino acid sequence: CASSRGQAQETQYF.